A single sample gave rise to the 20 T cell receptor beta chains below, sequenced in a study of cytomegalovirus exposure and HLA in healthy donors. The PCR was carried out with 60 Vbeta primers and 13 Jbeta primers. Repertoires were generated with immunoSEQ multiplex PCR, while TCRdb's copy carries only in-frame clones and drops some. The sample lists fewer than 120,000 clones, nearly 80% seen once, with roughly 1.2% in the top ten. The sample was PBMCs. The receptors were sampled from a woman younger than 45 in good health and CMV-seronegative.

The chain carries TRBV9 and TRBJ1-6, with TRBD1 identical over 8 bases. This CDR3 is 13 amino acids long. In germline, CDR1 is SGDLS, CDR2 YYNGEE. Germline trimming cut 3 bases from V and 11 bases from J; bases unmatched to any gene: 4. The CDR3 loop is CASSADRGPPLHF. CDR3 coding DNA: TGTGCCAGCAGCGCCGACAGGGGTCCACCCCTCCACTTT. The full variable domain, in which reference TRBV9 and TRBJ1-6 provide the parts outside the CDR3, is DSGVTQTPKHLITATGQRVTLRCSPRSGDLSVYWYQQSLDQGLQFLIQYYNGEERAKGNILERFSAQQFPDLHSELNLSSLELGDSALYFCASSADRGPPLHFGNGTRLTVT.

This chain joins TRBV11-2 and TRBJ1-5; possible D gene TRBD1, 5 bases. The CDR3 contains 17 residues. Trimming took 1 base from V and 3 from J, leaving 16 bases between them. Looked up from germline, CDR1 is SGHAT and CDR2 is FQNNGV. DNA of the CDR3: TGTGCCAGCAGCTTAGGAGCACACTGGACAAACAATCAGCCCCAGCATTTT. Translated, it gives CASSLGAHWTNNQPQHF.

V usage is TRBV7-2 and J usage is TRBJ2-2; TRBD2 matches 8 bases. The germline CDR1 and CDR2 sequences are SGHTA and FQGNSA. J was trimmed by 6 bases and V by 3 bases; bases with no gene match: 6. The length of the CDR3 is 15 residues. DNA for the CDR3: TGTGCCAGCAGCTTCGGGAGGGCCTTGGCCGGGGAGCTGTTTTTT. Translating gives CASSFGRALAGELFF. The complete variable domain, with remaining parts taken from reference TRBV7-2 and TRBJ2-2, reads GAGVSQSPSNKVTEKGKDVELRCDPISGHTALYWYRQSLGQGLEFLIYFQGNSAPDKSGLPSDRFSAERTGGSVSTLTIQRTQQEDSAVYLCASSFGRALAGELFFGEGSRLTVL.

The CDR3 here is CASTGRIGNTIYF. CDR3 coding DNA: TGTGCCAGCACTGGCAGGATTGGAAACACCATATATTTT. The genes are TRBV13 and TRBJ1-3; D gene unclear. This CDR3 spans 13 amino acids. The germline V and J ends were trimmed by 7 bases and 3 bases, with 10 bases remaining between them. The V gene's germline CDR1 is PRHDT and CDR2 FYEKMQ (reference sequence).

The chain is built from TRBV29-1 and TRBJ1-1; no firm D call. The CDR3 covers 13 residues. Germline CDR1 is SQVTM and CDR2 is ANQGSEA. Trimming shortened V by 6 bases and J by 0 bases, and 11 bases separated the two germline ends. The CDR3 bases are TGCAGCGTGCACCTGAGTGTGAACACTGAAGCTTTCTTT. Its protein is CSVHLSVNTEAFF.

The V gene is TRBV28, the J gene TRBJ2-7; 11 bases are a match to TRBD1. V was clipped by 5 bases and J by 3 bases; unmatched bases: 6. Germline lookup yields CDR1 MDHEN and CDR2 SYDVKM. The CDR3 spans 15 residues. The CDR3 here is CASSTPGTGGYEQYF. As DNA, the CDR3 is TGTGCCAGCAGTACACCCGGGACAGGGGGCTACGAGCAGTACTTC.

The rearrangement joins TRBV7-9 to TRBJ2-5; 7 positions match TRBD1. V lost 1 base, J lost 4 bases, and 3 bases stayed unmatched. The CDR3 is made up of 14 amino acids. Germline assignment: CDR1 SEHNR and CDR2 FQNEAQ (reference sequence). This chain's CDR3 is CASSLGGTVETQYF. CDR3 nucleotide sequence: TGTGCCAGCAGCTTAGGGGGGACAGTAGAGACCCAGTACTTC.

Here the CDR3 DNA reads TGTGCCAGCAGCGACGGGACAGGGGTCACCGGGGAGCTGTTTTTT. Translation: CASSDGTGVTGELFF. The chain combines TRBV9 with TRBJ2-2; TRBD1 agrees at 10 bases. Germline trimming cut 3 bases from V and 4 bases from J; bases unmatched to any gene: 3. CDR1 is SGDLS, CDR2 YYNGEE, per germline. The CDR3 is 15 amino acids. The full variable domain, in which reference TRBV9 and TRBJ2-2 provide the parts outside the CDR3, is DSGVTQTPKHLITATGQRVTLRCSPRSGDLSVYWYQQSLDQGLQFLIQYYNGEERAKGNILERFSAQQFPDLHSELNLSSLELGDSALYFCASSDGTGVTGELFFGEGSRLTVL.

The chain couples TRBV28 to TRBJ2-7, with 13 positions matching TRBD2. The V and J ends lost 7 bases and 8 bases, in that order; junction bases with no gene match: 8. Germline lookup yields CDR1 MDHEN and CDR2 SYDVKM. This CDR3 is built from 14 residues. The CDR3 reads CASIPGLAGLQQYF. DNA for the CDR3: TGTGCCAGCATACCGGGACTAGCGGGACTACAGCAGTACTTC.

CDR3 region: CASSQDPTTGGDGYTF. In DNA, the CDR3 is TGCGCCAGCAGCCAAGACCCGACCACAGGGGGCGATGGCTACACCTTC. The chain has TRBV4-3 and TRBJ1-2, with 9 bases identical to TRBD1. This CDR3 has 16 residues. Losses at the gene ends were 0 bases for V and 6 bases for J; bases not matched to a gene: 8. Germline V gives CDR1 LGHNA, CDR2 YSLEER.

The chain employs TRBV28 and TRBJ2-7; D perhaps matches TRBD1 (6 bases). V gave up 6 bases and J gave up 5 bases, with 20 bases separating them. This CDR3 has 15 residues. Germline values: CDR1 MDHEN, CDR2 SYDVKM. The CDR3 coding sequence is TGTGCCAGCAGCTCCCCGGGACAAATCTTGCACGAGCAGTACTTC. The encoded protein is CASSSPGQILHEQYF.

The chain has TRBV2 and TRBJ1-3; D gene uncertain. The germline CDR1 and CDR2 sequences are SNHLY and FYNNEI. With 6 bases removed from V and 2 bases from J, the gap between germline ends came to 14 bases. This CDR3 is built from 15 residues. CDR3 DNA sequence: TGTGCCAGCAGCCCCGATGGCGGTCCTGGAAACACCATATATTTT. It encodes CASSPDGGPGNTIYF.

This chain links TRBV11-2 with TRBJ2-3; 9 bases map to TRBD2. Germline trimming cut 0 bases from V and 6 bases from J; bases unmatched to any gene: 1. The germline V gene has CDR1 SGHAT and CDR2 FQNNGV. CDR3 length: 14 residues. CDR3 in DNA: TGTGCCAGCAGCTTAGATCTAGCGGGGGATACGCAGTATTTT. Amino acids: CASSLDLAGDTQYF.

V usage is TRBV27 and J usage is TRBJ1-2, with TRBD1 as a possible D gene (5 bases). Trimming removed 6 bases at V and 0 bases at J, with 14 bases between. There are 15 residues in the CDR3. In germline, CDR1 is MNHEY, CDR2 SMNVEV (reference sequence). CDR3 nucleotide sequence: TGTGCCAGCAGAGAGGACACAGAGTCTAACTATGGCTACACCTTC. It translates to CASREDTESNYGYTF.

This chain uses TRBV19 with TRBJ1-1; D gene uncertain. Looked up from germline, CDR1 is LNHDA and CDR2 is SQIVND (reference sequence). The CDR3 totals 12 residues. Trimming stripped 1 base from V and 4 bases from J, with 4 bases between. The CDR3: CASSIGSTEAFF. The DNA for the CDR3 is TGTGCCAGTAGTATAGGGAGCACTGAAGCTTTCTTT.

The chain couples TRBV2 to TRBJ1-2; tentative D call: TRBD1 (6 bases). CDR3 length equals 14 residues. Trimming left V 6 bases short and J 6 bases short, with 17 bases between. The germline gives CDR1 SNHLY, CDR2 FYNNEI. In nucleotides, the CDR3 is TGTGCCAGCAGAAGGACAGACTTGAAACATGGCTACACCTTC. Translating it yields CASRRTDLKHGYTF.

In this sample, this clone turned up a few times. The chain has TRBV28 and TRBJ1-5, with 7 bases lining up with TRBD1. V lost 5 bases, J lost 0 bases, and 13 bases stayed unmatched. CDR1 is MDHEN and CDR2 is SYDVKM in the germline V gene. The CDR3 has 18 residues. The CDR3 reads CASSAPRGSTLSNQPQHF. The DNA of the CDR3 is TGTGCCAGCAGTGCCCCCAGGGGGTCGACTCTTAGCAATCAGCCCCAGCATTTT.

CDR3 region: CAWSWIAGSYEQYF. For the CDR3, the DNA is TGTGCCTGGAGTTGGATTGCAGGCTCGTACGAGCAGTACTTC. The V call is TRBV30, the J call TRBJ2-7; no definite D call. The CDR3 totals 14 residues. Trimming left V 2 bases short and J 4 bases short, with 15 bases between. CDR1 and CDR2 from the germline V gene are GTSNPN and SVGIG (reference sequence). The full variable domain, with the rest looked up from reference TRBV30 and TRBJ2-7, is SQTIHQWPATLVQPVGSPLSLECTVEGTSNPNLYWYRQAAGRGLQLLFYSVGIGQISSEVPQNLSASRPQDRQFILSSKKLLLSDSGFYLCAWSWIAGSYEQYFGPGTRLTVT.

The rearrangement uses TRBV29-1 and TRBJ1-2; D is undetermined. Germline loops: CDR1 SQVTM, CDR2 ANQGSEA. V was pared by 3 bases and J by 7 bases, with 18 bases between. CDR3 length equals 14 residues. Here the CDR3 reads CSVDKTRDYGGYTF. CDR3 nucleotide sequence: TGCAGCGTTGATAAGACGCGGGATTATGGTGGCTACACCTTC. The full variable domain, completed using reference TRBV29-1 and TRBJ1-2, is SAVISQKPSRDICQRGTSLTIQCQVDSQVTMMFWYRQQPGQSLTLIATANQGSEATYESGFVIDKFPISRPNLTFSTLTVSNMSPEDSSIYLCSVDKTRDYGGYTFGSGTRLTVV.

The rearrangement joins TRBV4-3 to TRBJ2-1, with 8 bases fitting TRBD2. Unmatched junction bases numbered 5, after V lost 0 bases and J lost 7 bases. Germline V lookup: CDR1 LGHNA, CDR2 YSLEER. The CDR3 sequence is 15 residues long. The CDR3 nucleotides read TGCGCCAGCAGCCAAGAGGGACTAGGTCCTAATGAGCAGTTCTTC. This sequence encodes CASSQEGLGPNEQFF.